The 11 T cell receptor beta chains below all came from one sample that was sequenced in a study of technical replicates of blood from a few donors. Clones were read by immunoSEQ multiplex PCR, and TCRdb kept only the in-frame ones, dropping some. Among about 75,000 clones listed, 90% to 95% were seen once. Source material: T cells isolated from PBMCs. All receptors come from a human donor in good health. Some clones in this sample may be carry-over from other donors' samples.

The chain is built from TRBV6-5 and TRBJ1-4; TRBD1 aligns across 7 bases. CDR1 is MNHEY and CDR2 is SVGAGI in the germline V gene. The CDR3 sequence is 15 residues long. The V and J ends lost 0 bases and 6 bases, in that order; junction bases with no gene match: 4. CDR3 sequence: CASSYSQQGYEKLFF. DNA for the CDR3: TGTGCCAGCAGTTACTCGCAACAGGGGTATGAAAAACTGTTTTTT.

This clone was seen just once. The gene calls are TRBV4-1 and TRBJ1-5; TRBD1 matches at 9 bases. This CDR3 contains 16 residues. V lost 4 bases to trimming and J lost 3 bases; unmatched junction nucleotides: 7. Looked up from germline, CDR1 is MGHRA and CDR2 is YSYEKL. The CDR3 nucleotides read TGCGCCAGCAGCCTAATAGGGACAGGGATCAATCAGCCCCAGCATTTT. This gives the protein CASSLIGTGINQPQHF.

The CDR3 sequence: CASSLFRTGRNEKLFF. The CDR3 region has the DNA TGTGCCAGCAGTTTATTCCGGACAGGCCGTAATGAAAAACTGTTTTTT. This chain connects TRBV28 to TRBJ1-4; 7 bases map to TRBD1. Trimming cost V 1 base and J 4 bases; bases outside gene matches: 6. The CDR3 covers 16 residues. The V gene's germline CDR1 is MDHEN and CDR2 SYDVKM.

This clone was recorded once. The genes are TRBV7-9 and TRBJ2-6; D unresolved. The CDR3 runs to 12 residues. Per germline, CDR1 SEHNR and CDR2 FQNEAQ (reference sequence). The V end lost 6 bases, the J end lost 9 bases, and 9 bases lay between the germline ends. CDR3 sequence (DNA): TGTGCCAGCAGTAACCACATCAACGTCCTGACTTTC. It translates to CASSNHINVLTF. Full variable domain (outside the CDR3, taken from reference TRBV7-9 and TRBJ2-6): DTGVSQNPRHKITKRGQNVTFRCDPISEHNRLYWYRQTLGQGPEFLTYFQNEAQLEKSRLLSDRFSAERPKGSFSTLEIQRTEQGDSAMYLCASSNHINVLTFGAGSRLTVL.

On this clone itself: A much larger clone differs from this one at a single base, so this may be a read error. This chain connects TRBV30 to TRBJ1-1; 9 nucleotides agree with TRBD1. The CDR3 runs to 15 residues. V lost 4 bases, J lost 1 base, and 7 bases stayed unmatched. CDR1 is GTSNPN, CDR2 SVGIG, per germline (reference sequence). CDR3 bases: TGTGCCTGGAAGGACAGGGGTAGGGGGAACACTGAAGCTTTCTTT. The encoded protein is CAWKDRGRGNTEAFF.

CDR3 residues: CASSLVVRAQETQYF. The CDR3 coding sequence is TGTGCCAGCAGCTTGGTCGTCAGGGCACAAGAGACCCAGTACTTC. The V call is TRBV7-9, the J call TRBJ2-5; a possible D gene is TRBD1 (5 bases). Germline CDR1 SEHNR, CDR2 FQNEAQ (reference sequence). With 3 bases removed from V and 2 bases from J, the gap between germline ends came to 13 bases. The CDR3 totals 15 residues.

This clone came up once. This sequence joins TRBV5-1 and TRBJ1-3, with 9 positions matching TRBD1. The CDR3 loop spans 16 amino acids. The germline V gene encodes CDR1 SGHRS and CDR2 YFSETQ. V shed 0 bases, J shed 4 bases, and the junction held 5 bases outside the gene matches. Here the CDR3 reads CASSLGTGATGNTIYF. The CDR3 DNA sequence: TGCGCCAGCAGCTTGGGGACAGGGGCGACAGGAAACACCATATATTTT.

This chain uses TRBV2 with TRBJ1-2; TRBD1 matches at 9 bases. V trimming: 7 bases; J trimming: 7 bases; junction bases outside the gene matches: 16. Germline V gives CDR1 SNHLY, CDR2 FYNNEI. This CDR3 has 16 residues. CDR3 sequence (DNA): TGTGCCAGCACCCCACAGGGGGCGCGGCGTTTCTCTGGCTACACCTTC. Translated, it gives CASTPQGARRFSGYTF.

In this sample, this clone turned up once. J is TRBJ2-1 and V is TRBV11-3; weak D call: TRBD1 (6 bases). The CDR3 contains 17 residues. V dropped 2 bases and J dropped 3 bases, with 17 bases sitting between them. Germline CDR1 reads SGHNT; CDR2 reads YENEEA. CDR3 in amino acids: CASSLSGNRAFYNEQFF. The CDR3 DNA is TGTGCCAGCAGCTTATCGGGGAACAGGGCATTCTACAATGAGCAGTTCTTC.

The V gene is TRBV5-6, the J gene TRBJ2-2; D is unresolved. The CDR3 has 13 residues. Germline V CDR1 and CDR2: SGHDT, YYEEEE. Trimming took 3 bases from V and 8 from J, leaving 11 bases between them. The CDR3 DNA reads TGTGCCAGCAGCTACACACGCCCGGGGGAGCTGTTTTTT. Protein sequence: CASSYTRPGELFF.

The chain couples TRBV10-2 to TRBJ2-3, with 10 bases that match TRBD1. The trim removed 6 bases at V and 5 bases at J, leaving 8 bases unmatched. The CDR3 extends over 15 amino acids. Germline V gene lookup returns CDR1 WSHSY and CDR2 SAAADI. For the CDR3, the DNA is TGCGCCAGCAGAAGACAGGGGGCCCGGGGAGATACGCAGTATTTT. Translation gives CASRRQGARGDTQYF.